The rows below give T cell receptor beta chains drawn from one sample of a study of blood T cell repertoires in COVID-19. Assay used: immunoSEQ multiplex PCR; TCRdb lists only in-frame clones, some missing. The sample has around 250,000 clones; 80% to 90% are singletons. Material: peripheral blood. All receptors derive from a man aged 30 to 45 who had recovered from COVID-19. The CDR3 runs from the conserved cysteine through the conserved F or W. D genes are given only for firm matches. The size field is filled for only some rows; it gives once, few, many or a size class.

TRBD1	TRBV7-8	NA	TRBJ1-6	CASSPGQGNSPLHF	TGTGCCAGCAGTCCGGGACAGGGAAATTCACCCCTCCACTTT
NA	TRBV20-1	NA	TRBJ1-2	CSARVNWAHTF	TGCAGTGCTAGAGTCAATTGGGCCCACACCTTC
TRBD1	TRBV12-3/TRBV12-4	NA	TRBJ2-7	CASSPPTGVEQYF	TGTGCCAGCAGTCCACCGACAGGGGTCGAGCAGTACTTC
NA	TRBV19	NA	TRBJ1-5	CASSGQGGQPQHF	TGTGCCAGCAGTGGGCAGGGTGGCCAGCCCCAGCATTTT
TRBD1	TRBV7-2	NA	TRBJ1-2	CASSLVGTGDMGYTF	TGTGCCAGCAGCTTAGTTGGGACAGGGGATATGGGCTACACCTTC
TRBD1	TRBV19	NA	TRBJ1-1	CASRSGQGATTEAFF	TGTGCCAGTAGGAGTGGACAGGGGGCAACCACTGAAGCTTTCTTT
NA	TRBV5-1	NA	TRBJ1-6	CASSLQDSLSSPLHF	TGCGCCAGCAGCTTACAGGATAGCCTAAGTTCACCCCTCCACTTT
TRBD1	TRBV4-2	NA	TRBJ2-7	CASSPGTGYDEQYF	TGTGCCAGCAGCCCCGGGACAGGGTACGACGAGCAGTACTTC
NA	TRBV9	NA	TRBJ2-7	CASSVEAGFSYEQYF	TGTGCCAGCAGCGTAGAGGCAGGGTTCTCCTACGAGCAGTACTTC
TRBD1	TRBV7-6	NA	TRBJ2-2	CASSLQGGSTTGELFF	TGTGCCAGCAGCCTACAGGGGGGCAGTACTACCGGGGAGCTGTTTTTT
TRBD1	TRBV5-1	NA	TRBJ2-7	CASSYGQVSYEQYF	TGCGCCAGCAGCTACGGACAGGTTTCCTACGAGCAGTACTTC
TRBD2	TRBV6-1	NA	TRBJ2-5	CASSEARGLAGGRLETQYF	TGTGCCAGCAGTGAAGCGCGCGGACTAGCGGGGGGCCGGTTAGAGACCCAGTACTTC
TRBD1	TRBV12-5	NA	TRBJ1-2	CASGLDRGLDGYTF	TGTGCTAGTGGTCTGGACAGGGGGTTAGATGGCTACACCTTC
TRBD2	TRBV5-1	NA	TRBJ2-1	CASSLEGTRGHEQFF	TGCGCCAGCAGCTTGGAGGGGACTAGGGGCCATGAGCAGTTCTTC
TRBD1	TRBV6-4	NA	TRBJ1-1	CASSFSRQGNPAFF	TGTGCCAGCAGTTTCTCCCGACAGGGAAACCCAGCTTTCTTT
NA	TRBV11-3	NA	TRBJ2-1	CASSPSARGNEQFF	TGTGCCAGCAGCCCCTCCGCCAGGGGTAATGAGCAGTTCTTC
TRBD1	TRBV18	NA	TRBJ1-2	CASSPDRSDGYTF	TGTGCCAGCTCACCGGACAGGTCCGATGGCTACACCTTC
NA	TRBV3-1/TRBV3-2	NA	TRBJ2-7	CASSQGRVHEQYF	TGTGCCAGCAGCCAAGGCAGGGTGCACGAGCAGTACTTC
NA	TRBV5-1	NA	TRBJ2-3	CASEERGSTDTQYF	TGCGCCAGCGAGGAACGGGGGAGCACAGATACGCAGTATTTT
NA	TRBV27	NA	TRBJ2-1	CASSPLTGWTRNEQFF	TGTGCCAGCAGTCCGTTAACAGGGTGGACGCGCAATGAGCAGTTCTTC
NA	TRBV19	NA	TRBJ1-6	CASSTRSARNSPLHF	TGTGCCAGTAGTACGAGGTCCGCGCGGAATTCACCCCTCCACTTT
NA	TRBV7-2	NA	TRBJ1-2	CASREAHGYTF	TGTGCCAGCAGGGAGGCTCACGGCTACACCTTC
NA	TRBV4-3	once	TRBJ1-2	CASSQDTAYGYTF	TGCGCCAGCAGCCAAGATACAGCCTATGGCTACACCTTC
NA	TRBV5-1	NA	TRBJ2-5	CASSLGQFQETQYF	TGCGCCAGCAGCTTGGGACAGTTCCAAGAGACCCAGTACTTC
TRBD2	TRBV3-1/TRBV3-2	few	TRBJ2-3	CASSHRTSGGPDTQYF	TGTGCCAGCAGCCACCGGACTAGCGGGGGGCCAGATACGCAGTATTTT
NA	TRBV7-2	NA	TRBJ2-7	CASSLAGQNLNEQYF	TGTGCCAGCAGCTTAGCGGGACAAAACCTCAACGAGCAGTACTTC
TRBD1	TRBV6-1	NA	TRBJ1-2	CASSEGQPYRSIYGYTF	TGTGCCAGCAGTGAGGGACAGCCGTACCGATCGATCTATGGCTACACCTTC
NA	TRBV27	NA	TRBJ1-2	CASSPANYGYTF	TGTGCCAGCAGTCCCGCTAACTATGGCTACACCTTC
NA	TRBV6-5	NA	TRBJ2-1	CASREDGGVYNEQFF	TGTGCCAGCAGGGAGGACGGGGGTGTCTACAATGAGCAGTTCTTC
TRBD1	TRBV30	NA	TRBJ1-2	CAWLRDRAANYGYTF	TGTGCCTGGCTCCGGGACAGGGCCGCTAACTATGGCTACACCTTC
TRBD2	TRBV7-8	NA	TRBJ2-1	CASSIQLAGGPPYNEQFF	TGTGCCAGCAGCATCCAACTAGCGGGGGGGCCCCCCTACAATGAGCAGTTCTTC
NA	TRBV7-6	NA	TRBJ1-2	CASSPDTNYGYTF	TGTGCCAGCAGCCCGGACACAAACTATGGCTACACCTTC
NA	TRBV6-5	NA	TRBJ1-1	CASNSGTFNTEAFF	TGTGCCAGCAACTCCGGGACTTTTAACACTGAAGCTTTCTTT
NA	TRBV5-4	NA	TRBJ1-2	CASSVDKTNYGYTF	TGTGCCAGCAGCGTAGACAAAACCAACTATGGCTACACCTTC
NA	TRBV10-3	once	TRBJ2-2	CAISVQAANTGELFF	TGTGCCATCAGTGTCCAGGCCGCGAACACCGGGGAGCTGTTTTTT
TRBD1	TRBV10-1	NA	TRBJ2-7	CASTGWDRGLYEQYF	TGCGCCAGCACTGGGTGGGACAGGGGGCTCTACGAGCAGTACTTC
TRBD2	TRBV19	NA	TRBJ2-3	CASSRHLRTSGTGYTQYF	TGTGCCAGTAGTCGTCATCTTCGGACTAGCGGGACGGGTTATACGCAGTATTTT
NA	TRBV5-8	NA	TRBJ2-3	CASTSGESTDTQYF	TGTGCCAGCACCTCAGGGGAGTCCACAGATACGCAGTATTTT
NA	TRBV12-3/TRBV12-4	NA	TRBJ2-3	CASSRGTDTQYF	TGTGCCAGCAGTCGGGGCACAGATACGCAGTATTTT
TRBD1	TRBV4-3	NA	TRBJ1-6	CASSRSRGDNSPLHF	TGCGCCAGCAGCAGGAGCAGGGGGGATAATTCACCCCTCCACTTT
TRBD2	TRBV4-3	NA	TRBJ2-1	CASSQMIAGIIYNEQFF	TGCGCCAGCAGCCAGATGATAGCGGGGATTATCTACAATGAGCAGTTCTTC
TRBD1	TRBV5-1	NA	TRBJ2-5	CASRGTGPFQETQYF	TGCGCCAGCAGGGGGACAGGGCCTTTCCAAGAGACCCAGTACTTC
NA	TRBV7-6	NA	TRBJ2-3	CASSFALATDTDTQYF	TGTGCCAGCAGCTTTGCCCTAGCGACGGATACAGATACGCAGTATTTT
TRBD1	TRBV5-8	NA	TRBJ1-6	CATRGTGRTPLHF	TGTGCCACACGGGGGACAGGCCGGACTCCCCTCCACTTT
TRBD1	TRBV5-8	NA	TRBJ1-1	CASTSDRGWFEAFF	TGTGCCAGCACCTCGGACAGGGGCTGGTTTGAAGCTTTCTTT
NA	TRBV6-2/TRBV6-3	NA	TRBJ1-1	CASSGYRNTEAFF	TGTGCCAGCAGTGGTTACAGGAACACTGAAGCTTTCTTT
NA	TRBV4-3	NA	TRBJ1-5	CASSERSNQPQHF	TGCGCCAGCAGTGAGCGGAGCAATCAGCCCCAGCATTTT
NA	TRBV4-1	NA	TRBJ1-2	CASSRGSIGYTF	TGCGCCAGCAGCCGAGGGTCGATTGGCTACACCTTC
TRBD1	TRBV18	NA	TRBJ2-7	CASSPLRGQGRGEQYF	TGTGCCAGCTCACCGTTACGCGGACAGGGACGGGGTGAGCAGTACTTC
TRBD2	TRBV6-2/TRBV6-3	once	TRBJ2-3	CASSYSRLAGAGTDTQYF	TGTGCCAGCAGTTACTCGAGGCTAGCGGGGGCCGGCACAGATACGCAGTATTTT
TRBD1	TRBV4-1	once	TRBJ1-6	CASQGGYNSPLHF	TGCGCCAGCCAGGGGGGTTATAATTCACCCCTCCACTTT
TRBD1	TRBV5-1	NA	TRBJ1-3	CASSSGQAGSGNTIYF	TGCGCCAGCAGCTCCGGACAGGCGGGGTCTGGAAACACCATATATTTT
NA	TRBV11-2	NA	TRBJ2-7	CASRDGLMLEQYF	TGTGCCAGCAGGGATGGACTAATGCTCGAGCAGTACTTC